These 18 T cell receptor beta chains originate from one sample sequenced in a study of blood T cells in healthy people across ages. With a J-beta primer mix and a sample-barcoded 5' primer, a second PCR ran about 7 to 12 cycles. TCRdb re-derived calls from the 5' RACE reads in MiXCR, one entry per CDR3 protein. Here the sample spans 1.5 million to 2 million distinct CDR3 sequences, just under 50% being singletons. Sequencing used blood. The receptors shown here come from a woman between 40 and 50 years old in good health.

The chain links TRBV27 to TRBJ1-4; no clear D gene. The length of the CDR3 is 14 residues. Per germline, CDR1 MNHEY and CDR2 SMNVEV (reference sequence). The ends were cut back, 2 bases at V and 7 bases at J, with 11 bases in the middle. The CDR3 DNA follows: TGTGCCAGCAGTTTAAGAGGGAACTTTGAAAAACTGTTTTTT. Translated: CASSLRGNFEKLFF.

The chain is built from TRBV20-1 and TRBJ2-1; the match to TRBD2 covers 10 bases. This CDR3 has 16 amino acids. V lost 3 bases to trimming and J lost 8 bases; unmatched junction nucleotides: 13. Germline V lookup: CDR1 DFQATT, CDR2 SNEGSKA (reference sequence). CDR3 nucleotides: TGCAGTGCTAGTGTTTCGGGAGCGGGGGGGCTTGATGAGCAGTTCTTC. Its protein product is CSASVSGAGGLDEQFF.

V usage is TRBV28 and J usage is TRBJ2-7, with a tentative D call TRBD2 (7 bases). This CDR3 is built from 14 residues. CDR1 is MDHEN, CDR2 SYDVKM, per germline. Trimming cost V 3 bases and J 3 bases, with 12 bases left between them. The CDR3 spells CASSFGGRNYEQYF. CDR3 coding DNA: TGTGCCAGCAGTTTCGGGGGGCGAAACTACGAGCAGTACTTC.

This chain connects TRBV24-1 to TRBJ2-7; perhaps TRBD2 as D (7 bases). Germline values: CDR1 KGHDR, CDR2 SFDVKD. This CDR3 spans 16 amino acids. V dropped 3 bases and J dropped 0 bases, with 14 bases sitting between them. CDR3 in amino acids: CATSDGGGSSSYEQYF. For the CDR3, the DNA is TGTGCCACCAGTGATGGGGGGGGCTCGAGCTCCTACGAGCAGTACTTC.

This clonotype occurred a few times. The chain carries TRBV14 and TRBJ2-3; TRBD1 agrees at 10 bases. V dropped 5 bases and J dropped 7; count of bases not matched to a gene: 12. Germline assignment: CDR1 SGHDN and CDR2 FVKESK. The CDR3 has 16 amino acids. CDR3 amino acids: CASSYSPGQGRHTQYF. In DNA, the CDR3 is TGTGCCAGCAGCTACTCACCGGGACAGGGGAGACATACGCAGTATTTT.

The rearrangement links TRBV27 to TRBJ2-7; 7 bases map to TRBD2. Germline trimming cut 1 base from V and 1 base from J; bases unmatched to any gene: 4. CDR3 length equals 15 residues. Per germline, CDR1 MNHEY and CDR2 SMNVEV (reference sequence). CDR3 bases: TGTGCCAGCAGTTTATACGGGGGGATATCCTACGAGCAGTACTTC. Protein sequence: CASSLYGGISYEQYF.

Comment on this clonotype: Relative to the germline gene, one junction end is altered; a read error may explain this. V usage is TRBV12-3 or TRBV12-4 and J usage is TRBJ2-5, with TRBD1 matching over 10 bases. The CDR3 consists of 15 residues. CDR3 protein: CASSLAGTGVETRYF. The CDR3 DNA reads TGTGCCAGCAGTTTGGCCGGGACAGGGGTAGAGACCCGGTACTTC.

This clonotype was seen more than once but under ten times. The gene calls are TRBV6-5 and TRBJ1-2; the D gene is possibly TRBD1 (5 bases). The V end lost 10 bases, the J end lost 4 bases, and 25 bases lay between the germline ends. CDR3 size: 16 residues. CDR1 MNHEY and CDR2 SVGAGI come from the germline V gene. CDR3 nucleotide sequence: TGTGCCACCACGAGGAACCGGGACCCAACCCTCTATGGCTACACCTTC. It yields the protein CATTRNRDPTLYGYTF.

The chain combines TRBV7-2 with TRBJ2-2, with TRBD1 matching over 7 bases. With V trimmed by 5 bases and J by 1 base, 7 bases remained unmatched. The CDR3 spans 16 residues. Germline CDR1 SGHTA, CDR2 FQGNSA. CDR3 in amino acids: CASSPYRGENTGELFF. CDR3 bases: TGTGCCAGCAGCCCATACAGGGGAGAGAACACCGGGGAGCTGTTTTTT.

The V and J genes are TRBV6-5 and TRBJ2-3; 10 nucleotides match TRBD2. Per the germline V gene, CDR1 is MNHEY and CDR2 is SVGAGI. The CDR3 runs to 14 residues. Trimming removed 7 bases from V and 4 bases from J; junction bases left unmatched: 5. CDR3 protein: CASKRAGGADTQYF. CDR3 sequence (DNA): TGTGCCAGCAAGCGAGCGGGGGGGGCAGATACGCAGTATTTT.

The chain links TRBV27 to TRBJ1-1, with TRBD1 matching over 9 bases. CDR1 is MNHEY, CDR2 SMNVEV, per germline (reference sequence). The CDR3 is 16 amino acids. Losses at the gene ends were 6 bases for V and 2 bases for J; bases not matched to a gene: 10. CDR3 amino acids: CASSHNRGQGNTEAFF. The CDR3 DNA sequence: TGTGCCAGCAGCCATAACAGGGGGCAAGGTAACACTGAAGCTTTCTTT.

The sample holds a few counts of this clonotype. The chain joins TRBV7-8 to TRBJ2-3; 12 bases match TRBD2. V lost 5 bases and J lost 3; bases outside the gene matches: 6. Germline V gene lookup returns CDR1 SGHVS and CDR2 FQNEAQ. The CDR3 sequence is 16 residues long. CDR3 bases: TGTGCCAGCAGCACCCGGACTAGCGGGGTAACAGATACGCAGTATTTT. Protein: CASSTRTSGVTDTQYF.

The chain has TRBV7-9 and TRBJ2-7, with 10 bases matching TRBD1. The CDR3 is 14 amino acids. From germline, CDR1 is SEHNR and CDR2 FQNEAQ (reference sequence). The trim removed 5 bases at V and 6 bases at J, leaving 7 bases unmatched. The CDR3 nucleotides read TGTGCCAGCAGCCCAGGACAGGGGGTGGTCGAGCAGTACTTC. Protein sequence: CASSPGQGVVEQYF.

This clonotype has just a few counts. The V gene is TRBV15, the J gene TRBJ1-2, with D possibly being TRBD1 (5 bases). CDR1 LNHNV and CDR2 YYDKDF come from the germline V gene (reference sequence). The CDR3 runs 15 residues. V lost 0 bases, J lost 4 bases, and 12 bases lay in between. The CDR3 DNA follows: TGTGCCACCAGCAGAGATTTTGGGACGGCCTATGGCTACACCTTC. It codes for CATSRDFGTAYGYTF. Drawing the rest from reference TRBV15 and TRBJ1-2, the complete variable domain is DAMVIQNPRYQVTQFGKPVTLSCSQTLNHNVMYWYQQKSSQAPKLLFHYYDKDFNNEADTPDNFQSRRPNTSFCFLDIRSPGLGDTAMYLCATSRDFGTAYGYTFGSGTRLTVV.

The chain is built from TRBV7-9 and TRBJ2-4; 10 nucleotides agree with TRBD1. Judging by the DNA end, TRBJ2-7 fits better; the J call may be wrong. Germline CDR1 SEHNR, CDR2 FQNEAQ (reference sequence). The CDR3 spans 16 residues. CDR3 region: CASDKAGQGDIYEQYF. The CDR3 DNA reads as TGTGCCAGCGATAAGGCAGGACAGGGGGATATCTACGAGCAGTACTTC.

This clonotype has just a few counts. This chain uses TRBV20-1 with TRBJ2-5, with a weak D call TRBD2 (6 bases). Trimming shortened V by 8 bases and J by 5 bases, and 15 bases separated the two germline ends. Germline V gene data show CDR1 as DFQATT and CDR2 as SNEGSKA (reference sequence). The CDR3 is made up of 12 amino acids. CDR3 protein: CSLYLSGETQYF. Written as DNA, the CDR3 is TGCAGTCTATATTTAAGCGGGGAGACCCAGTACTTC.

V is TRBV29-1 and J is TRBJ2-3; 10 positions match TRBD2. CDR1 is SQVTM, CDR2 ANQGSEA, per germline. The CDR3 runs 16 residues. The V segment lost 1 base and the J segment 4 bases; nucleotides outside the gene matches: 8. DNA for the CDR3: TGCAGCGTTGAAGGGGGCCTAGCGGGGGAATCAGATACGCAGTATTTT. This translates into CSVEGGLAGESDTQYF.

This CDR3 is CASSQDTPIWGTDSPLHF. The CDR3 DNA reads TGTGCCAGCAGCCAAGATACCCCGATATGGGGCACAGATTCACCCCTCCACTTT. This chain uses TRBV3-1 with TRBJ1-6; a possible D gene is TRBD1 (5 bases). The V and J ends lost 0 bases and 8 bases respectively, with 20 bases between them. This CDR3 contains 18 residues. Germline V gene sequence: CDR1 LGHDT, CDR2 YNNKEL (reference sequence).